This T cell receptor (beta chain) was profiled in a study of blood T cell repertoires in COVID-19. Study information: Samples taken during acute and convalescent COVID-19 were collected in the United States, Italy and Spain.

CDR1 is MDHEN, CDR2 SYDVKM, per germline. The CDR3 spans 14 residues. After removal of 3 bases from V and 4 bases from J, the junction contained 3 bases not matched to a gene. The table came from immunoSEQ multiplex PCR; TCRdb's copy has only in-frame clones and leaves some out. The table includes about 94,000 clones, over 70% detected once. The sample taken for sequencing was peripheral blood. The receptor was derived from a human donor in a cohort sampled during active COVID-19. The chain is built from TRBV28 and TRBJ2-5, with 9 bases fitting TRBD1. The CDR3 loop is CASSFDRGIETQYF. CDR3 DNA sequence: TGTGCCAGCAGTTTTGACAGGGGGATAGAGACCCAGTACTTC.